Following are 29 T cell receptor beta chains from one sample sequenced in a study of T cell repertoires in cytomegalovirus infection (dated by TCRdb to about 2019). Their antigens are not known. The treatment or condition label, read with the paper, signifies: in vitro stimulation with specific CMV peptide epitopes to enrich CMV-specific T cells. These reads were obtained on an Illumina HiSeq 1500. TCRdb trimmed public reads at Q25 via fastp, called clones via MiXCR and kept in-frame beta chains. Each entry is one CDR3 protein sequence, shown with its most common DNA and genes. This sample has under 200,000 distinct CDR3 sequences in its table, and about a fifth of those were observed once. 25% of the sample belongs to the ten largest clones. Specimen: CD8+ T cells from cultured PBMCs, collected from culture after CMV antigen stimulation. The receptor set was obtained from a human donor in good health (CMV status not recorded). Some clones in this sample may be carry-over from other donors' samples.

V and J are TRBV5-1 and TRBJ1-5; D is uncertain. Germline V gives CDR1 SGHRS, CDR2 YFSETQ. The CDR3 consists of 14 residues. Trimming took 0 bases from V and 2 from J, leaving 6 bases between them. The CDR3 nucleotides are TGCGCCAGCAGCTTGGATATGGGCAATCAGCCCCAGCATTTT. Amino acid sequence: CASSLDMGNQPQHF.

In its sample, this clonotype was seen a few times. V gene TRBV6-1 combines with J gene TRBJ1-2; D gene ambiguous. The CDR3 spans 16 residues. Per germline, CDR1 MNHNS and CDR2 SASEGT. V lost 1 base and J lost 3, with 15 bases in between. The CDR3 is CASSEGSSITYYGYTF. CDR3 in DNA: TGTGCCAGCAGTGAAGGGTCCAGCATTACCTACTATGGCTACACCTTC.

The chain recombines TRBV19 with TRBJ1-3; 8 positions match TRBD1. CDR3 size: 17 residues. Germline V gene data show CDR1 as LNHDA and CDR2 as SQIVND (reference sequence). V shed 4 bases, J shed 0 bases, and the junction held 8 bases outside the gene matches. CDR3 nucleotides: TGTGCCAGTAGTACTTGGACAGGGACGAGCTCTGGAAACACCATATATTTT. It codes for CASSTWTGTSSGNTIYF.

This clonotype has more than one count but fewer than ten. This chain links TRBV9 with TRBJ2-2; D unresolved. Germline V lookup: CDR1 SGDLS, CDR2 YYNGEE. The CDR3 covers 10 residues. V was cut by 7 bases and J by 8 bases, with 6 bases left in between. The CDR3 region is CASGEGELFF. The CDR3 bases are TGTGCCAGCGGGGAAGGGGAGCTGTTTTTT.

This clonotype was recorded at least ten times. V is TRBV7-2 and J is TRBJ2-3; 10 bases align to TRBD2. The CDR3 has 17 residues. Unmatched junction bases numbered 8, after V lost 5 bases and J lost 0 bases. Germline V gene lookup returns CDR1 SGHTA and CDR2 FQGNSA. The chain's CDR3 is CASSPTSGLTSTDTQYF. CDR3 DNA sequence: TGTGCCAGCAGCCCGACTAGCGGGCTGACTAGCACAGATACGCAGTATTTT. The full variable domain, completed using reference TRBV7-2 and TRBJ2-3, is GAGVSQSPSNKVTEKGKDVELRCDPISGHTALYWYRQSLGQGLEFLIYFQGNSAPDKSGLPSDRFSAERTGGSVSTLTIQRTQQEDSAVYLCASSPTSGLTSTDTQYFGPGTRLTVL.

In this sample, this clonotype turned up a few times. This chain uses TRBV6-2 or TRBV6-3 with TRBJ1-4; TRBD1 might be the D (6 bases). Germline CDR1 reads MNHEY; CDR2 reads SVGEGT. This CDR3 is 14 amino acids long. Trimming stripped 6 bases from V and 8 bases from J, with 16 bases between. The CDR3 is CASSTFGTNEKLFF. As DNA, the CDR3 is TGTGCCAGCAGCACATTCGGGACAAACGAAAAACTGTTTTTT.

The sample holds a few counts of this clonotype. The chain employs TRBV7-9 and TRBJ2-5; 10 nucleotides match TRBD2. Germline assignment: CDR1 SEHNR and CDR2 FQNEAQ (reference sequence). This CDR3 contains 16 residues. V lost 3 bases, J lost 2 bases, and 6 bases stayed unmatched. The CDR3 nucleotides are TGTGCCAGCAGCTTCGGACTAGCGGAGTTACAAGAGACCCAGTACTTC. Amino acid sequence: CASSFGLAELQETQYF.

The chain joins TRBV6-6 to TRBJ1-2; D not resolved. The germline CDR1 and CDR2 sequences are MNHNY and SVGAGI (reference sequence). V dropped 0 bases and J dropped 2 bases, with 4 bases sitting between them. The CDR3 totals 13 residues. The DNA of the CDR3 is TGTGCCAGCAGTTACTCTGAGAACTATGGCTACACCTTC. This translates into CASSYSENYGYTF.

CDR3 DNA: TGTGCCAGCAGCCTTCAAATTGGGAGCGATGAGCAGTTCTTC. As protein: CASSLQIGSDEQFF. This chain connects TRBV6-1 to TRBJ2-1, with TRBD2 as a possible D gene (5 bases). The V gene's germline CDR1 is MNHNS and CDR2 SASEGT. The length of the CDR3 is 14 residues. The V end lost 6 bases, the J end lost 8 bases, and 17 bases lay between the germline ends.

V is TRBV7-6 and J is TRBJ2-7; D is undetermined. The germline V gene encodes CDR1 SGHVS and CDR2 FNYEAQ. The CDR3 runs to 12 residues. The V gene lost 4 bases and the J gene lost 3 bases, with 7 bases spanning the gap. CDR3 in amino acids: CASSYGSYEQYF. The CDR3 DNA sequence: TGTGCCAGCAGCTACGGAAGCTACGAGCAGTACTTC.

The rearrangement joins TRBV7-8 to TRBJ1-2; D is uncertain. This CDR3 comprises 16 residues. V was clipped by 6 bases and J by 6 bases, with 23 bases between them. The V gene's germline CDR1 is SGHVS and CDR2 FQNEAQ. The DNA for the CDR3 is TGTGCCAGCAGTGACCCGGGGAGAGGAGTCGGCAATGGCTACACCTTC. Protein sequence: CASSDPGRGVGNGYTF.

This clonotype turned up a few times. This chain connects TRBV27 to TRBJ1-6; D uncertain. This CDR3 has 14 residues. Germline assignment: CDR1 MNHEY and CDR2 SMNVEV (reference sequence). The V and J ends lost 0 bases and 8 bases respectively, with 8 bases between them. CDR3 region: CASSLSGRDSPLHF. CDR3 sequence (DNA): TGTGCCAGCAGTTTATCTGGAAGGGATTCACCCCTCCACTTT.

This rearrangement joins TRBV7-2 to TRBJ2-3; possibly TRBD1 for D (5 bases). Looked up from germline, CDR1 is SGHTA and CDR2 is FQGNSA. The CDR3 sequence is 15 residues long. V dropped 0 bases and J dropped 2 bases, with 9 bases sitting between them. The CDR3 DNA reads TGTGCCAGCAGCTTAGCGCTGACAGACACAGATACGCAGTATTTT. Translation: CASSLALTDTDTQYF.

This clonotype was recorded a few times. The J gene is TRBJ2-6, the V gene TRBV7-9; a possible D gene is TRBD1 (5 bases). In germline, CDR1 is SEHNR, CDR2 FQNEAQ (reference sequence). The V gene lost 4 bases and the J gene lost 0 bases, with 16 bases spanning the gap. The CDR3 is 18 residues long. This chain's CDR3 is CASSSSSTVLSGANVLTF. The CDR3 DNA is TGTGCCAGCAGCTCTTCTTCGACAGTTCTCTCTGGGGCCAACGTCCTGACTTTC.

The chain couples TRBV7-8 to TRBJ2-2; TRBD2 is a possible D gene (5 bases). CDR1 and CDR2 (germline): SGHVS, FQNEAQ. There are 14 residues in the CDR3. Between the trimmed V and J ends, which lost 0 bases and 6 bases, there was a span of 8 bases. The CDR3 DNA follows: TGTGCCAGCAGCTTAGCCGGGGTTCCCGGGGAGCTGTTTTTT. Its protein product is CASSLAGVPGELFF.

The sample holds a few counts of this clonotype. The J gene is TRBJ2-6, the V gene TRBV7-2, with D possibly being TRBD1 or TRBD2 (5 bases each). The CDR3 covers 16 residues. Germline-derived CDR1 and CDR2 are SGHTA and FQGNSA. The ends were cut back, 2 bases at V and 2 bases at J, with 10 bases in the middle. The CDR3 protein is CASSLNGAPGANVLTF. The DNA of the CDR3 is TGTGCCAGCAGCTTAAACGGGGCTCCTGGGGCCAACGTCCTGACTTTC.

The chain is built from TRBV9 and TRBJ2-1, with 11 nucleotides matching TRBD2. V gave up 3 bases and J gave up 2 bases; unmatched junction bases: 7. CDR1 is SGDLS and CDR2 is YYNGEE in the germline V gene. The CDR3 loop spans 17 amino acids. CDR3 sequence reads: CASSGSGLAVAYNEQFF. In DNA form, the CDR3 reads TGTGCCAGCAGCGGATCGGGACTAGCGGTGGCCTACAATGAGCAGTTCTTC.

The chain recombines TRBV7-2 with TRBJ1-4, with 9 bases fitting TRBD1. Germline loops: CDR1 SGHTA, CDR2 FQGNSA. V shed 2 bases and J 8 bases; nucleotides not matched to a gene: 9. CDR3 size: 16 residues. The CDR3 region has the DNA TGTGCCAGCAGCTTAAACGGGGGGACAGGGCACGAAAAACTGTTTTTT. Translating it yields CASSLNGGTGHEKLFF. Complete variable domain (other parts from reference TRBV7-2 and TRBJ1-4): GAGVSQSPSNKVTEKGKDVELRCDPISGHTALYWYRQSLGQGLEFLIYFQGNSAPDKSGLPSDRFSAERTGGSVSTLTIQRTQQEDSAVYLCASSLNGGTGHEKLFFGSGTQLSVL.

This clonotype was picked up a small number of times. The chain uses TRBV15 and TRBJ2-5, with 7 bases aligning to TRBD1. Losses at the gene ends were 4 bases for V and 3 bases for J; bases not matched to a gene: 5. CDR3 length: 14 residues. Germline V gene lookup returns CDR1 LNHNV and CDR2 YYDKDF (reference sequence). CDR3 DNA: TGTGCCACCAGCATTCGGACAGGTGAAGAGACCCAGTACTTC. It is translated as CATSIRTGEETQYF.

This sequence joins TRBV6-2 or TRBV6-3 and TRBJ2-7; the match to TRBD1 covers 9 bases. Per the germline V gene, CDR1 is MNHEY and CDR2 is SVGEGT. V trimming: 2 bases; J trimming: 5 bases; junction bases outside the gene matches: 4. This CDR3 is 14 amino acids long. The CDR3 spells CASSYQGQGNEQYF. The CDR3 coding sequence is TGTGCCAGCAGTTACCAGGGACAGGGCAACGAGCAGTACTTC.

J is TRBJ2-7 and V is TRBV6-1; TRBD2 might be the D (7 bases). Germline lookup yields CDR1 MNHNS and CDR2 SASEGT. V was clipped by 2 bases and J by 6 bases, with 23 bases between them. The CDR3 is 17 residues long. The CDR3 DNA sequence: TGTGCCAGCAGTGAACCTGTCCACGGGGGGCGAATGACCGAGCAGTACTTC. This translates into CASSEPVHGGRMTEQYF.

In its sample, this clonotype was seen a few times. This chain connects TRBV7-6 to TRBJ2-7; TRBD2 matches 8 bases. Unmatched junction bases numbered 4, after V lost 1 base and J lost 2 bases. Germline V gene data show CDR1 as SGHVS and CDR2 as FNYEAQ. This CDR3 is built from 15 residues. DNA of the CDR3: TGTGCCAGCAGCTTAGAGGAAGCGGGGGCCTACGAGCAGTACTTC. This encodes CASSLEEAGAYEQYF.

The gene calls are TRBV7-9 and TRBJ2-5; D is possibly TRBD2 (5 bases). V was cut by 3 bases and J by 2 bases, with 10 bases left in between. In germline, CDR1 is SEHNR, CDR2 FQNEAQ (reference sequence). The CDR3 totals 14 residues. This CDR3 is CASSFGERQETQYF. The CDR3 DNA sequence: TGTGCCAGCAGCTTTGGGGAGAGACAAGAGACCCAGTACTTC.

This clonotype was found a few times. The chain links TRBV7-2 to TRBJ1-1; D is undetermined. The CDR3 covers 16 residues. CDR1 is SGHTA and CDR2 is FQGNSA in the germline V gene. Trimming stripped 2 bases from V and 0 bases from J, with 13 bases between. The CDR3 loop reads CASSLPEFRLNTEAFF. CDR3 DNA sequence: TGTGCCAGCAGCTTACCGGAATTCCGACTGAACACTGAAGCTTTCTTT.

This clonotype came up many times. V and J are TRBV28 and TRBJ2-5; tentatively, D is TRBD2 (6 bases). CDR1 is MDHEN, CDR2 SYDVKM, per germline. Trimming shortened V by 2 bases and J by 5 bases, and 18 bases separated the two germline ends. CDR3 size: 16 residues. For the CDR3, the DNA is TGTGCCAGCAGTTTAGAGGTCGGGGGAGGACTGGAGACCCAGTACTTC. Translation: CASSLEVGGGLETQYF. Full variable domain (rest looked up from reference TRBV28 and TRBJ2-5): DVKVTQSSRYLVKRTGEKVFLECVQDMDHENMFWYRQDPGLGLRLIYFSYDVKMKEKGDIPEGYSVSREKKERFSLILESASTNQTSMYLCASSLEVGGGLETQYFGPGTRLLVL.

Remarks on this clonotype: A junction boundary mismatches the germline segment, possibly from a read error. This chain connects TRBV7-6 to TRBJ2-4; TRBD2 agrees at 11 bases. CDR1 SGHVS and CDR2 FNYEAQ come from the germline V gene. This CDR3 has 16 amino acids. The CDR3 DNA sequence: TGTGCCAGCAGCCAGAGGAGCCTAGCGGGGGGAAACAGTCAGTACTTC. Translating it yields CASSQRSLAGGNSQYF. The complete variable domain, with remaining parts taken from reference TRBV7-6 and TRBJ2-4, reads GAGVSQSPRYKVTKRGQDVALRCDPISGHVSLYWYRQALGQGPEFLTYFNYEAQQDKSGLPNDRFSAERPEGSISTLTIQRTEQRDSAMYRCASSQRSLAGGNSQYFGAGTRLSVL.

CDR3 sequence reads: CASSLEADDNQPQHF. The CDR3 DNA reads TGTGCCAGCAGCTTAGAGGCGGACGACAATCAGCCCCAGCATTTT. This chain uses TRBV13 with TRBJ1-5; D is undetermined. V was pared by 1 base and J by 3 bases, with 10 bases between. The CDR3 extends over 15 amino acids. Germline CDR1 is PRHDT and CDR2 is FYEKMQ (reference sequence).

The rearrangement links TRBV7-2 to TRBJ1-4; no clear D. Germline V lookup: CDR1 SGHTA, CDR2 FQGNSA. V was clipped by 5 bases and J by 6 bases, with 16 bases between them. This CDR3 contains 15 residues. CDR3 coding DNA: TGTGCCAGCAGCCCTCGGAGGCGGGCGGATGAAAAACTGTTTTTT. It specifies CASSPRRRADEKLFF.

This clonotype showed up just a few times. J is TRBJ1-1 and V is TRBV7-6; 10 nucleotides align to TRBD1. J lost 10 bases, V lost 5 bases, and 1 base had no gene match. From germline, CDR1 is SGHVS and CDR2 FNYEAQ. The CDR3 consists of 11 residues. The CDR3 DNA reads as TGTGCCAGCAGCCGGGACAGGGGAGCTTTCTTT. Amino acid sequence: CASSRDRGAFF.